This T cell receptor beta chain derives from a study of T cells after yellow fever vaccination. For the study at large: SMART-Seq v4 Ultra Low Input served to prepare low-cell-number fractions. Study observations and caveats: Overlap between CD4 and CD8 compartments was detected for a small share of clonotypes. There was a possibility that FACS-sorted repertoires contained abundant clonotypes contaminating from the bulk population.

Template-switching 5'RACE yielded the TCR cDNA; a universal primer site and UMIs were added in the process. TCRdb redid the calling of the 5' RACE reads with MiXCR, one entry per CDR3 protein. The data contain about 580,000 distinct CDR3 sequences, less than 20% of them singletons. Concerning this clonotype itself: The antigen remains unidentified.

This sequence was found in a man younger than 35 who received the YFV17D yellow fever vaccine. The material sequenced was PBMCs, taken 4 to 5 days after the first yellow fever vaccination.

Here the CDR3 reads CAISYRAGELFF. The CDR3, as DNA: TGTGCCATCAGTTACAGGGCCGGGGAGCTGTTTTTT. J is TRBJ2-2 and V is TRBV10-3, with a weak D call TRBD1 (6 bases). Germline lookup yields CDR1 ENHRY and CDR2 SYGVKD. Trimming removed 5 bases from V and 6 bases from J, with 7 bases in between. The CDR3 is made up of 12 amino acids.